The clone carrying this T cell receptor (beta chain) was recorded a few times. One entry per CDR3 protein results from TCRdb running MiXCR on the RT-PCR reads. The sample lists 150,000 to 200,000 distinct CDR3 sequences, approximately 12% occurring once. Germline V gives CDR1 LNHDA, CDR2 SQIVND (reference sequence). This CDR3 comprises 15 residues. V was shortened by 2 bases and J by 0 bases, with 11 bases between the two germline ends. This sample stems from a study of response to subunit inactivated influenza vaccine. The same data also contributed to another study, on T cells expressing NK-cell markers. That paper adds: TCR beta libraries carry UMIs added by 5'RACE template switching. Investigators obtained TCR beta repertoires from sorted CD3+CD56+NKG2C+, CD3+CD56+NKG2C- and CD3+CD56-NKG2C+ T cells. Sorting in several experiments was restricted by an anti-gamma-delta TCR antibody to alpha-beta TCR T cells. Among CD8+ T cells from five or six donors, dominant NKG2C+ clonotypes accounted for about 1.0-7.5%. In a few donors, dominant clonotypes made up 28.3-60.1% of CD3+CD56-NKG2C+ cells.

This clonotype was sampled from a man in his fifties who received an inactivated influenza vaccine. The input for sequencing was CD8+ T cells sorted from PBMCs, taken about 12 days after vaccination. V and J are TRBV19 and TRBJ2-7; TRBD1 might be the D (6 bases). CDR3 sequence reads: CASSILAGASYEQYF. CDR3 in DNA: TGTGCCAGTAGTATATTGGCAGGGGCCTCCTACGAGCAGTACTTC.